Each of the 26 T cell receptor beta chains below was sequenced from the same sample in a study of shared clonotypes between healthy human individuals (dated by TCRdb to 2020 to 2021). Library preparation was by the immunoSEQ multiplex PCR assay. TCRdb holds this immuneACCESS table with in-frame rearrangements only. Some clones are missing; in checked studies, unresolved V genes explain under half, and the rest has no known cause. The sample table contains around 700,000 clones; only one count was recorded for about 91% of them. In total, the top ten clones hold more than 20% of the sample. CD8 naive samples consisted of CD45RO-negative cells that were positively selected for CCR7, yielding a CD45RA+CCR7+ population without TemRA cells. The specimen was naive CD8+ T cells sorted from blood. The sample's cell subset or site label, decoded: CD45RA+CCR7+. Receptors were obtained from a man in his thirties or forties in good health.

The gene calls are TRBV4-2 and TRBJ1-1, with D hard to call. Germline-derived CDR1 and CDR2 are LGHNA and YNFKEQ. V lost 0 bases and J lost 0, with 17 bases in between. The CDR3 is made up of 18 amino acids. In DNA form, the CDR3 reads TGTGCCAGCAGCCAAGATCTCATTAGGGCAGACATGAACACTGAAGCTTTCTTT. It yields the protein CASSQDLIRADMNTEAFF.

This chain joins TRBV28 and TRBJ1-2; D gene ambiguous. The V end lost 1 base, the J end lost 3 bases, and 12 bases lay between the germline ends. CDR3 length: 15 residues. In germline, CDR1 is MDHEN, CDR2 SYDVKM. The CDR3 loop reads CASSLSPSWDYGYTF. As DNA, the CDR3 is TGTGCCAGCAGTTTATCCCCCTCGTGGGACTATGGCTACACCTTC.

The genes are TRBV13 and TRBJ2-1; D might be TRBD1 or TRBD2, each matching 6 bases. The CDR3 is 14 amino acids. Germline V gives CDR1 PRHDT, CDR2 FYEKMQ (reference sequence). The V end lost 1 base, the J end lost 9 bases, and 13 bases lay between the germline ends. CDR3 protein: CASSLDWGATEQFF. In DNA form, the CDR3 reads TGTGCCAGCAGCTTAGATTGGGGGGCTACTGAGCAGTTCTTC.

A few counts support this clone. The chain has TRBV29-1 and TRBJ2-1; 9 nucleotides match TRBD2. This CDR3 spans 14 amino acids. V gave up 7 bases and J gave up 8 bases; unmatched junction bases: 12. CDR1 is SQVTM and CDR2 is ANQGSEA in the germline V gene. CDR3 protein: CSGIAGVRSDEQFF. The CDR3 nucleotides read TGCAGCGGAATAGCGGGAGTCCGCAGTGATGAGCAGTTCTTC.

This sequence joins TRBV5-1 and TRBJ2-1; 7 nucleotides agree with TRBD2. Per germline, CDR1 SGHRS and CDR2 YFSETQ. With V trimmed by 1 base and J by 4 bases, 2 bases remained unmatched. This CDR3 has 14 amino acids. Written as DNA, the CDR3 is TGCGCCAGCAGCTTGCTCGGGGGGTACAATGAGCAGTTCTTC. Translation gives CASSLLGGYNEQFF.

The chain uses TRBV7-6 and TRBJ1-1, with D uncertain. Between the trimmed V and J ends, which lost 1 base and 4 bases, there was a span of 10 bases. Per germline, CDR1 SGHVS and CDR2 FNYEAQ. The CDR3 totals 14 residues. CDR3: CASSLEVVGTEAFF. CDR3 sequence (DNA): TGTGCCAGCAGCTTAGAAGTGGTGGGCACTGAAGCTTTCTTT.

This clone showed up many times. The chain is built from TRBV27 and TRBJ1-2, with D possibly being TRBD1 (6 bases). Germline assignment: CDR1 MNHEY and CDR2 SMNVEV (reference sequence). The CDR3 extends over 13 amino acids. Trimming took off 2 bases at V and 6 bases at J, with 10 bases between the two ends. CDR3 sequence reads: CASSLTHRDGYTF. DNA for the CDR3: TGTGCCAGCAGTTTAACTCACAGGGATGGCTACACCTTC.

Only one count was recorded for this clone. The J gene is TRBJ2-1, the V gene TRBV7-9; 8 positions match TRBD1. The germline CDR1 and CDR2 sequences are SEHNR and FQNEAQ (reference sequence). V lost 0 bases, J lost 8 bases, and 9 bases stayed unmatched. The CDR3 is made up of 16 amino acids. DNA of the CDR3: TGTGCCAGCAGCTTAGCACAGGGGGGCTGGACGGATGAGCAGTTCTTC. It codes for CASSLAQGGWTDEQFF.

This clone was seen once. This CDR3 reads CASMVWRDSSYEQYF. CDR3 nucleotide sequence: TGTGCCAGCATGGTATGGCGCGACAGCTCCTACGAGCAGTACTTC. This chain uses TRBV27 with TRBJ2-7, with a possible D match to TRBD1 (5 bases). Germline V gene sequence: CDR1 MNHEY, CDR2 SMNVEV (reference sequence). With 7 bases removed from V and 0 bases from J, the gap between germline ends came to 16 bases. The CDR3 runs 15 residues.

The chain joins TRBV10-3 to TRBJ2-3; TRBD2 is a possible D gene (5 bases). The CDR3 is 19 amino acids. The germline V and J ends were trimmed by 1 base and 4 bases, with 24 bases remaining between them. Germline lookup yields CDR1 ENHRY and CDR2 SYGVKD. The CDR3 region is CAISEFVLASAPSPDTQYF. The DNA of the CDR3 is TGTGCCATCAGTGAGTTCGTGCTAGCAAGCGCTCCGAGCCCAGATACGCAGTATTTT.

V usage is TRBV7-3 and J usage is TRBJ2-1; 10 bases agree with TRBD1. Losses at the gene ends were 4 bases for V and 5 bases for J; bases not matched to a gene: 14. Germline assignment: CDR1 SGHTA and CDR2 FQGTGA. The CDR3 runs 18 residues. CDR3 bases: TGTGCCAGCAGCTCGGACCGGGACAGGGGATCTTACGACAATGAGCAGTTCTTC. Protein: CASSSDRDRGSYDNEQFF. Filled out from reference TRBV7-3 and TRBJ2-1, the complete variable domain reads GAGVSQTPSNKVTEKGKYVELRCDPISGHTALYWYRQSLGQGPEFLIYFQGTGAADDSGLPNDRFFAVRPEGSVSTLKIQRTERGDSAVYLCASSSDRDRGSYDNEQFFGPGTRLTVL.

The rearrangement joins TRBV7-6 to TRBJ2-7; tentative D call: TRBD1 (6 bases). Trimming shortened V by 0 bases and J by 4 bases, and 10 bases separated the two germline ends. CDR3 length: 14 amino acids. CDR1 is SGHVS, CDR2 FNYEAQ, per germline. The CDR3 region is CASSLAGDTYEQYF. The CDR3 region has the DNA TGTGCCAGCAGCTTAGCGGGGGACACTTACGAGCAGTACTTC.

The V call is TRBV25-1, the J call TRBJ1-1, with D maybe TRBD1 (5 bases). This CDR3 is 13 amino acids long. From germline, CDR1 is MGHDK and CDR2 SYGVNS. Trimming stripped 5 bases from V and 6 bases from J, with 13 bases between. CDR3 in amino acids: CASSIQGIAEAFF. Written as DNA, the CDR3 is TGTGCCAGCAGTATCCAGGGAATCGCTGAAGCTTTCTTT.

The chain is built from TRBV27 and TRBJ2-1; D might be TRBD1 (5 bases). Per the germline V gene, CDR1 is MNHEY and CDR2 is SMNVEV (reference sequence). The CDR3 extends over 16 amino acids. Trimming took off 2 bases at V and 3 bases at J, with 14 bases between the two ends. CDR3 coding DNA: TGTGCCAGCAGTTTAGTCGGCAGGGCTAGCTACAATGAGCAGTTCTTC. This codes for CASSLVGRASYNEQFF.

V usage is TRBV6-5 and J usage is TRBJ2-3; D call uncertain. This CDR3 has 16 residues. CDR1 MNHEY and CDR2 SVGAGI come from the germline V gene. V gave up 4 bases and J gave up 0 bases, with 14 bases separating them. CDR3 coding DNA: TGTGCCAGCAGTTCCAGCGTGGAGCTTAGCACAGATACGCAGTATTTT. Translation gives CASSSSVELSTDTQYF.

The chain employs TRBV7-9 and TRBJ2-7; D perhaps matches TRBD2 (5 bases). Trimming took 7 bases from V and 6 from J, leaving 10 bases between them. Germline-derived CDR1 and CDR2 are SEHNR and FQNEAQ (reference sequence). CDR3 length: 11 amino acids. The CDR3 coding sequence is TGTGCCAGCACACTAGGAGGCGAGCAGTACTTC. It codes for CASTLGGEQYF.

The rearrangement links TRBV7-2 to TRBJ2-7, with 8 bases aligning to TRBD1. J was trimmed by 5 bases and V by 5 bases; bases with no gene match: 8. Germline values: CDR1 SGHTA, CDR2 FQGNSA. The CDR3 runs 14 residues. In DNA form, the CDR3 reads TGTGCCAGCAGCCCCCTGGACAGGGAAAACGAGCAGTACTTC. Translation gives CASSPLDRENEQYF.

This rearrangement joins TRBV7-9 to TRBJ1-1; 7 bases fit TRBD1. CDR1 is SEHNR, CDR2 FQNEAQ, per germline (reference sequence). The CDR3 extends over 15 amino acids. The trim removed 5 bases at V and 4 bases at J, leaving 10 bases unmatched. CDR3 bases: TGTGCCAGCAGCCCTCGACAGGGTATGGGCACTGAAGCTTTCTTT. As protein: CASSPRQGMGTEAFF.

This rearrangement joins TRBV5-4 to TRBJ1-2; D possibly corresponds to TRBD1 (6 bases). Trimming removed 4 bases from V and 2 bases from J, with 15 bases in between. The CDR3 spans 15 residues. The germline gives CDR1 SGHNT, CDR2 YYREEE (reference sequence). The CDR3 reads CASSIWDILNYGYTF. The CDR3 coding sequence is TGTGCCAGCAGCATATGGGACATTTTGAACTATGGCTACACCTTC. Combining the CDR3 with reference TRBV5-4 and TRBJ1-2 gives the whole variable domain ETGVTQSPTHLIKTRGQQVTLRCSSQSGHNTVSWYQQALGQGPQFIFQYYREEENGRGNFPPRFSGLQFPNYSSELNVNALELDDSALYLCASSIWDILNYGYTFGSGTRLTVV.

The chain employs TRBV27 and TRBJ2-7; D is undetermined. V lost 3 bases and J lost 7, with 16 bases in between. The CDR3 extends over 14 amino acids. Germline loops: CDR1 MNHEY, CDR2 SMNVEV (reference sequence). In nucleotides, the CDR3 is TGTGCCAGCAGTTTCCTCAGACCCTCACCAGAGCAGTACTTC. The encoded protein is CASSFLRPSPEQYF.

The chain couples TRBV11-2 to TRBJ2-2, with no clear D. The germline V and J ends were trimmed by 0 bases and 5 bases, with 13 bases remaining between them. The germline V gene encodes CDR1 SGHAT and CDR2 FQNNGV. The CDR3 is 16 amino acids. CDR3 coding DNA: TGTGCCAGCAGCTTAGATTTGGGATATGGGACCGGGGAGCTGTTTTTT. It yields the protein CASSLDLGYGTGELFF.

The CDR3 DNA follows: TGTGCCAGCAGCTTAGGGACAGAGTTCTACAATGAGCAGTTCTTC. Translation gives CASSLGTEFYNEQFF. V and J are TRBV7-8 and TRBJ2-1, with a weak D call TRBD1 (6 bases). V dropped 1 base and J dropped 3 bases, with 10 bases sitting between them. The CDR3 is 15 amino acids. Looked up from germline, CDR1 is SGHVS and CDR2 is FQNEAQ. The whole variable domain, filled in from reference TRBV7-8 and TRBJ2-1, reads GAGVSQSPRYKVAKRGQDVALRCDPISGHVSLFWYQQALGQGPEFLTYFQNEAQLDKSGLPSDRFFAERPEGSVSTLKIQRTQQEDSAVYLCASSLGTEFYNEQFFGPGTRLTVL.

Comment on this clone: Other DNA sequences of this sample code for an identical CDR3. This CDR3 is CASSPGLAGYEQYF. The CDR3 DNA is TGTGCCAGCAGCCCGGGACTAGCGGGATACGAGCAGTACTTC. The rearrangement uses TRBV27 and TRBJ2-7; 13 bases map to TRBD2. This CDR3 contains 14 residues. V dropped 6 bases and J dropped 4; count of bases not matched to a gene: 3. Germline V gene lookup returns CDR1 MNHEY and CDR2 SMNVEV (reference sequence).

The CDR3 here is CASSEWDSQETQYF. CDR3 nucleotide sequence: TGTGCCAGCAGTGAATGGGACAGTCAAGAGACCCAGTACTTC. The chain has TRBV6-1 and TRBJ2-5; 7 nucleotides line up with TRBD1. Looked up from germline, CDR1 is MNHNS and CDR2 is SASEGT. This CDR3 has 14 amino acids. Unmatched junction bases numbered 2, after V lost 2 bases and J lost 2 bases.

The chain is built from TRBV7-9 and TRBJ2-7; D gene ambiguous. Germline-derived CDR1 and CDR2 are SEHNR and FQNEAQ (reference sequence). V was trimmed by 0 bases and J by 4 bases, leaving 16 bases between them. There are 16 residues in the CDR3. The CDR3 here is CASSLAGSPTSYEQYF. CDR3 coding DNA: TGTGCCAGCAGCTTAGCGGGATCCCCAACGTCTTACGAGCAGTACTTC.

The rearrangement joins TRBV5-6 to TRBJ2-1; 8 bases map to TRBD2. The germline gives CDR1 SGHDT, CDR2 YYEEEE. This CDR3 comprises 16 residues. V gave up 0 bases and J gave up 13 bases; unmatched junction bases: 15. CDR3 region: CASSLVKGRGLEFQFF. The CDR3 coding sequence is TGTGCCAGCAGCTTGGTAAAGGGCCGGGGACTAGAATTTCAGTTCTTC.